One T cell receptor beta chain is described in this entry. What it binds is unknown. The data belong to a study of vaccination and CD4 T cells after COVID-19. About the study: Cells received overlapping spike peptides from SARS-CoV-2, HCoV-NL63, HCoV-OC43 and HCoV-229E as stimulation.

The Oncomine TCR Beta short-read assay sequenced DNA from cultured CD4+ T cells. Each CDR3 protein gets one entry after TCRdb re-called the PCR reads with MiXCR. The sample consists of some 10,000 distinct CDR3 sequences, 55% to 75% of them appearing once. V lost 2 bases and J lost 11, with 21 bases in between. CDR3 length: 14 amino acids. CDR1 and CDR2 (germline): GTSNPN, SVGIG (reference sequence). Study-wide findings and caveats: Convalescent patients were relatively few, and early post-infection timepoints were missing.

Treatment indicated: approximately 9-day PBMC culture with coronavirus spike peptide pools or control peptides (ViraFEST assay). CD4+ T-cell collection from the unexposed donor predated the COVID-19 pandemic (2011-2018). The V gene is TRBV30, the J gene TRBJ1-1, with D tentatively TRBD1 (5 bases). Sequences were obtained from CD4+ T cells from blood, cultured in vitro. The receptor comes from a human donor in good health. The CDR3 protein is CAWSNLGTLAGAFF. In nucleotides, the CDR3 is TGTGCCTGGAGTAACCTCGGGACTCTCGCGGGCGCTTTCTTT.